Listed below are T cell receptor beta chains from one sample, sequenced in a study of cytomegalovirus exposure and HLA in healthy donors. Clones were sequenced by immunoSEQ multiplex PCR, and TCRdb holds only the in-frame ones, with some missing. Among about 140,000 clones listed, 80% were seen once. Sequencing was done on a sample of PBMCs. The receptors shown here come from a man in his fifties in good health and CMV-seronegative. The CDR3 runs from the conserved cysteine through the conserved F or W. Each record gives: J gene, D gene, clone size, V gene, CDR3 DNA, CDR3 protein. A D gene is named only where the DNA matches it firmly. Not every row has a clone size; where given, it reads once, few, many or a size class.

J gene: TRBJ2-7
D gene: -
clone size: -
V gene: TRBV6-6
CDR3 DNA: TGTGCCAGCAGTTACGAGACCGGAGTTGTGCACGAGCAGTACTTC
CDR3 protein: CASSYETGVVHEQYF

J gene: TRBJ1-3
D gene: -
clone size: -
V gene: TRBV29-1
CDR3 DNA: TGCAGCGTTAGGGAGGGAATAGGAAACACCATATATTTT
CDR3 protein: CSVREGIGNTIYF

J gene: TRBJ2-1
D gene: -
clone size: -
V gene: TRBV10-3
CDR3 DNA: TGTGCCATCAGTGAGTCACGGGGTCTGGGCGATGAGCAGTTCTTC
CDR3 protein: CAISESRGLGDEQFF

J gene: TRBJ1-1
D gene: -
clone size: once
V gene: TRBV6-5
CDR3 DNA: TGTGCCAGCAGTTACATGGGGCACACTGAAGCTTTCTTT
CDR3 protein: CASSYMGHTEAFF

J gene: TRBJ2-7
D gene: TRBD2
clone size: -
V gene: TRBV11-2
CDR3 DNA: TGTGCCAGCAGCCCCCGTGGTAGCGGGGGTTCTACCTACGAGCAGTACTTC
CDR3 protein: CASSPRGSGGSTYEQYF

J gene: TRBJ1-5
D gene: -
clone size: few
V gene: TRBV6-1
CDR3 DNA: TGTGCCAGCAGCGGGGACATTTTCGGCAATCAGCCCCAGCATTTT
CDR3 protein: CASSGDIFGNQPQHF

J gene: TRBJ2-7
D gene: TRBD1
clone size: -
V gene: TRBV25-1
CDR3 DNA: TGTGCCAGCAGTCACCCGGGACAGGGGTTATTCAAGCAGTACTTC
CDR3 protein: CASSHPGQGLFKQYF

J gene: TRBJ2-3
D gene: -
clone size: -
V gene: TRBV7-6
CDR3 DNA: TGTGCCAGCAGCTTAGTTATCACAGATACGCAGTATTTT
CDR3 protein: CASSLVITDTQYF

J gene: TRBJ2-7
D gene: -
clone size: -
V gene: TRBV7-3
CDR3 DNA: TGTGCCAGCAGCTCGCGCGGCGGCTACGAGCAGTACTTC
CDR3 protein: CASSSRGGYEQYF

J gene: TRBJ2-7
D gene: -
clone size: -
V gene: TRBV28
CDR3 DNA: TGTGCCAGCAGGAGGGGGGGCTACGAGCAGTACTTC
CDR3 protein: CASRRGGYEQYF

J gene: TRBJ2-7
D gene: TRBD1
clone size: once
V gene: TRBV28
CDR3 DNA: TGTGCCAGCAGTTTTTTGGTGCAGGGGGCCCTCTACGAGCAGTACTTC
CDR3 protein: CASSFLVQGALYEQYF

J gene: TRBJ1-4
D gene: -
clone size: -
V gene: TRBV10-3
CDR3 DNA: TGTGCCATCAGTGAGTCCGGGGATCGGGAAAAACTGTTTTTT
CDR3 protein: CAISESGDREKLFF

J gene: TRBJ2-7
D gene: TRBD1
clone size: -
V gene: TRBV2
CDR3 DNA: TGCGCCAGCAAAACCCCGGGACAGGGGGCCTACGAGCAGTACTTC
CDR3 protein: CASKTPGQGAYEQYF

J gene: TRBJ1-2
D gene: -
clone size: few
V gene: TRBV30
CDR3 DNA: TGTGCCTGGAGTCTCCAGTCAGGGGCGTACTATGGCTACACCTTC
CDR3 protein: CAWSLQSGAYYGYTF

J gene: TRBJ2-1
D gene: TRBD1
clone size: -
V gene: TRBV11-2
CDR3 DNA: TGTGCCAGCAGCCATGCTCCTGAAGGACAGGGGATCCGGAATGAGCAGTTCTTC
CDR3 protein: CASSHAPEGQGIRNEQFF

J gene: TRBJ2-7
D gene: TRBD1
clone size: -
V gene: TRBV4-1
CDR3 DNA: TGCGCCAGCAGCCAAGCGACAGGGGGTGCATACGAGCAGTACTTC
CDR3 protein: CASSQATGGAYEQYF

J gene: TRBJ1-2
D gene: TRBD1
clone size: once
V gene: TRBV6-1
CDR3 DNA: TGTGCCAGCAGCTATTCGGAGACAGGGGGCTATGGCTACACCTTC
CDR3 protein: CASSYSETGGYGYTF

J gene: TRBJ1-1
D gene: TRBD1
clone size: -
V gene: TRBV5-6
CDR3 DNA: TGTGCCAGCAGCCCCTGGACAGGGGTAGAAACTGAAGCTTTCTTT
CDR3 protein: CASSPWTGVETEAFF

J gene: TRBJ1-6
D gene: -
clone size: -
V gene: TRBV2
CDR3 DNA: TGTGCCAGCAGTGAGTTCAGGGCGGGGAATTCACCCCTCCACTTT
CDR3 protein: CASSEFRAGNSPLHF

J gene: TRBJ2-7
D gene: -
clone size: -
V gene: TRBV21-1
CDR3 DNA: TGTGCCAGCAGCACTCAGATCCCCCGATGCAACGAGCAGTACTTC
CDR3 protein: CASSTQIPRCNEQYF

J gene: TRBJ2-7
D gene: TRBD1
clone size: -
V gene: TRBV28
CDR3 DNA: TGTGCCAGCAGTTTTTTAATAGGGGACAGGGGCTTAACCTACGAGCAGTACTTC
CDR3 protein: CASSFLIGDRGLTYEQYF

J gene: TRBJ1-1
D gene: -
clone size: -
V gene: TRBV7-6
CDR3 DNA: TGTGCCAGCAGCTTAGGGGTCCGGCTAGGGGAACTTAACACTGAAGCTTTCTTT
CDR3 protein: CASSLGVRLGELNTEAFF

J gene: TRBJ1-4
D gene: TRBD1
clone size: -
V gene: TRBV29-1
CDR3 DNA: TGCAGCGTTGAAGGTGGGACAGGGGGGAATGAAAAACTGTTTTTT
CDR3 protein: CSVEGGTGGNEKLFF

J gene: TRBJ2-2
D gene: -
clone size: -
V gene: TRBV5-1
CDR3 DNA: TGCGCCAGCAGCTTAGGCCGGGGTGGCACCGGGGAGCTGTTTTTT
CDR3 protein: CASSLGRGGTGELFF

J gene: TRBJ1-1
D gene: -
clone size: few
V gene: TRBV6-5
CDR3 DNA: TGTGCCACCCGGGGCAGGGACATGAACACTGAAGCTTTCTTT
CDR3 protein: CATRGRDMNTEAFF

J gene: TRBJ2-4
D gene: TRBD1
clone size: -
V gene: TRBV27
CDR3 DNA: TGTGCCAGCAACTTCCGGGACAGGGTCCCCCTAGCCAAAAACATTCAGTACTTC
CDR3 protein: CASNFRDRVPLAKNIQYF

J gene: TRBJ1-2
D gene: -
clone size: -
V gene: TRBV6-1
CDR3 DNA: TGTGCCAGCAGTGAAACAGATGTTGGCTACACCTTC
CDR3 protein: CASSETDVGYTF

J gene: TRBJ2-5
D gene: TRBD2
clone size: -
V gene: TRBV11-2
CDR3 DNA: TGTGCCAGCAGCCACAAAAATAGCGGGAGGGAGGAGACCCAGTACTTC
CDR3 protein: CASSHKNSGREETQYF

J gene: TRBJ1-1
D gene: TRBD1
clone size: -
V gene: TRBV7-9
CDR3 DNA: TGTGCCAGCAGCCACAGGGTAGACAGGGCCACTGAAGCTTTCTTT
CDR3 protein: CASSHRVDRATEAFF

J gene: TRBJ2-1
D gene: -
clone size: -
V gene: TRBV29-1
CDR3 DNA: TGCAGCGTTGTTGGGCTAACGAATGAGCAGTTCTTC
CDR3 protein: CSVVGLTNEQFF

J gene: TRBJ2-3
D gene: TRBD2
clone size: -
V gene: TRBV10-2
CDR3 DNA: TGCGCCAGCATTGCTAGCGGAAGCACAGATACGCAGTATTTT
CDR3 protein: CASIASGSTDTQYF

J gene: TRBJ1-1
D gene: -
clone size: -
V gene: TRBV5-1
CDR3 DNA: TGCGCCAGCAGCTCCCTCAACGAGGGAGCTGAAGCTTTCTTT
CDR3 protein: CASSSLNEGAEAFF

J gene: TRBJ1-1
D gene: -
clone size: -
V gene: TRBV20-1
CDR3 DNA: TGCAGTGCCCAGAAGAACACTGAAGCTTTCTTT
CDR3 protein: CSAQKNTEAFF

J gene: TRBJ2-3
D gene: TRBD2
clone size: -
V gene: TRBV27
CDR3 DNA: TGTGCCAGGGGGACTAGCGGGAGGGTCCTGGGAGGTACGCAGTATTTT
CDR3 protein: CARGTSGRVLGGTQYF

J gene: TRBJ1-4
D gene: -
clone size: -
V gene: TRBV5-6
CDR3 DNA: TGTGCCAGCAGCCCGCGAACAGGGATCCCAAATGAAAAACTGTTTTTT
CDR3 protein: CASSPRTGIPNEKLFF